This entry lists 26 T cell receptor delta chains sequenced from one sample in a study of gammadelta T cells in human blood. TCRdb re-called clones from the RT-PCR reads via CATT. The profile covers roughly 300 delta-chain clones, with around 74% appearing a single time and less than 75% taken by the ten largest. Input material: Vgamma9Vdelta2 gamma-delta T cells from adult blood. The receptors originated from a human donor.

On this clone: A far larger clone differs by one base, so this is likely a read error. The chain has TRDV2 and TRDJ1; 7 bases agree with TRDD3. This CDR3 contains 18 residues. The germline gives CDR1 GEAIGNYY, CDR2 EKD. CDR3 DNA: TGTGCCTGTGACACCCTACTGGGGATCGGGGACAACACCGATAAACGCATCTTT. It is translated as CACDTLLGIGDNTDKRIF.

On this clone itself: A far more abundant clone sits one base away, making this likely a read error. The sample contains more than one DNA sequence encoding this CDR3. J is TRDJ1 and V is TRDV2; the match to TRDD3 covers 9 bases. CDR1 GEAIGNYY and CDR2 EKD come from the germline V gene. The CDR3 is 18 residues long. Trimming removed 0 bases from V and 0 bases from J; junction bases left unmatched: 10. CDR3 residues: CACDTLLGDNQYTDKLIF. CDR3 coding DNA: TGTGCCTGTGACACCCTATTGGGGGATAATCAGTACACCGATAAACTCATCTTT.

Regarding this clone: The TCRdb record carries a much larger clone's protein, which differs from this DNA's translation at residue 3; a read error is the likely cause, and the protein listed here is the DNA translation. The chain carries TRDV2 and TRDJ1, with TRDD3 identical over 9 bases. CDR1 is GEAIGNYY and CDR2 is EKD in the germline V gene. The CDR3 consists of 16 residues. The CDR3 here is CAYDTLLGENTDKLIF. The CDR3 DNA reads as TGTGCCTATGACACCCTACTGGGGGAGAACACCGATAAACTCATCTTT.

In the case of this clone: With a far larger clone one base away, a read error is the likely cause. The rearrangement uses TRDV2 and TRDJ1; 10 bases fit TRDD3. Germline values: CDR1 GEAIGNYY, CDR2 EKD. The CDR3 loop spans 18 amino acids. CDR3 amino acids: CAFDTVHTGGSGGDKLIF. In DNA form, the CDR3 reads TGTGCCTTTGACACTGTACATACTGGGGGATCCGGGGGCGATAAACTCATCTTT.

Points on this clone: It differs at one base from a far larger clone, so likely a read error. The chain links TRDV2 to TRDJ1; 12 nucleotides match TRDD3. This CDR3 is built from 19 residues. Germline loops: CDR1 GEAIGNYY, CDR2 EKD. In nucleotides, the CDR3 is TGTGCCCGTGACGGCGTCGCTGGGGGATACGCCCTACCCACCGATAAACTCATCTTT. This codes for CARDGVAGGYALPTDKLIF.

In its sample, this clone ranks as hyperexpanded. Other DNA sequences in the sample encode the same CDR3. V is TRDV2 and J is TRDJ1; 9 positions match TRDD3. The CDR3 is 18 amino acids. Germline V gene lookup returns CDR1 GEAIGNYY and CDR2 EKD. The ends lost 0 bases at V and 0 bases at J; junction bases unmatched: 10. CDR3 nucleotide sequence: TGTGCCTGTGACACCGTCTGGGGGATGGGTTTAGACACCGATAAACTCATCTTT. This translates into CACDTVWGMGLDTDKLIF.

This clone showed up just a few times. A far larger clone differs by one base, so this is likely a read error. The chain links TRDV2 to TRDJ1; D unclear. The germline V gene encodes CDR1 GEAIGNYY and CDR2 EKD. The CDR3 sequence is 16 residues long. CDR3 amino acids: CACDTVGRTDTNKLIF. The DNA of the CDR3 is TGTGCCTGTGACACCGTTGGAAGAACCGACACCAATAAACTCATCTTT.

Of note for this clone: A far larger clone is only one base removed, so a read error is likely. The genes are TRDV2 and TRDJ1; 12 positions agree with TRDD3. Looked up from germline, CDR1 is GEAIGNYY and CDR2 is EKD. The CDR3 is 19 amino acids. V lost 5 bases to trimming and J lost 1 base; unmatched junction nucleotides: 16. CDR3 sequence reads: CACVGVAGGYALPTDKLIF. As DNA, the CDR3 is TGTGCCTGTGTCGGCGTCGCTGGGGGATACGCCCTACCCACCGATAAACTCATCTTT.

This clone appeared once. Since a far larger clone is one base different, this is likely a read error. The rearrangement joins TRDV2 to TRDJ1, with 10 bases matching TRDD3. Germline V gene sequence: CDR1 GEAIGNYY, CDR2 EKD. This CDR3 comprises 18 residues. V lost 1 base and J lost 4; bases outside the gene matches: 14. The CDR3 spells CACDTEHTGGSGGDKLIF. The CDR3 DNA reads TGTGCCTGTGACACTGAACATACTGGGGGATCCGGGGGCGATAAACTCATCTTT.

About this clone: A far larger clone is off by one base, so a read error is likely. The chain carries TRDV2 and TRDJ1; 10 bases agree with TRDD3. J was trimmed by 4 bases and V by 3 bases; bases with no gene match: 16. The CDR3 sequence is 18 residues long. The germline CDR1 and CDR2 sequences are GEAIGNYY and EKD. CDR3: CACDAVHTGGSGGDKLIF. In DNA form, the CDR3 reads TGTGCCTGTGACGCTGTACATACTGGGGGATCCGGGGGCGATAAACTCATCTTT.

A note on this clone: This likely stems from a read error, as it lies one base from a far larger clone. V is TRDV2 and J is TRDJ2, with 11 bases aligning to TRDD3. The assigned J gene may be wrong: the sequence end matches TRDJ1 better. Germline V gene sequence: CDR1 GEAIGNYY, CDR2 EKD. CDR3 length equals 18 residues. The CDR3 loop reads CACDPLLGDNQYTDKLIF. In nucleotides, the CDR3 is TGTGCCTGTGACCCCCTACTGGGGGATAATCAGTACACCGATAAACTCATCTTT.

The chain employs TRDV2 and TRDJ1; TRDD3 matches at 12 bases. CDR1 GEAIGNYY and CDR2 EKD come from the germline V gene. The CDR3 extends over 15 amino acids. Unmatched junction bases numbered 8, after V lost 3 bases and J lost 7 bases. Here the CDR3 reads CACDSLGDTRFKLIF. The CDR3 DNA is TGTGCCTGTGACTCCCTGGGGGATACGCGGTTTAAACTCATCTTT.

Comment on this clone: With a far larger clone one base away, a read error is the likely cause. V gene TRDV2 combines with J gene TRDJ1; 9 bases align to TRDD3. J gave up 0 bases and V 3 bases, and 13 bases lay outside the gene matches. In germline, CDR1 is GEAIGNYY, CDR2 EKD. The CDR3 sequence is 18 residues long. DNA for the CDR3: TGTGCCTGTGACGCCGTCTGGGGGATGGGTTTAGACACCGATAAACTCATCTTT. Protein: CACDAVWGMGLDTDKLIF.

In the case of this clone: With only one base between it and a far larger clone, this is likely a read error. Other DNA variants within this sample encode the same CDR3. The chain uses TRDV2 and TRDJ1, with 10 bases matching TRDD3. The germline CDR1 and CDR2 sequences are GEAIGNYY and EKD. This CDR3 has 18 amino acids. The DNA of the CDR3 is TGTGCCTGTGACACTGTACATACTGGGGGATCCGGGGGCGATAAGCTCATCTTT. Its protein is CACDTVHTGGSGGDKLIF.

As to this clone: A far larger clone is one base from this, pointing to a likely read error. Different DNA sequences within this sample yield the same CDR3. The chain couples TRDV2 to TRDJ1, with 10 bases lining up with TRDD3. V trimming: 3 bases; J trimming: 1 base; junction bases outside the gene matches: 16. Germline CDR1 and CDR2: GEAIGNYY and EKD. The CDR3 runs 19 residues. The CDR3 loop is CACDGVAGGYALPTDKLIF. The CDR3 coding sequence is TGTGCCTGTGACGGCGTCGCTGGGGGATATGCCCTACCCACCGATAAACTCATCTTT.

This clone was found a few times. With only one base between it and a far larger clone, this is likely a read error. The rearrangement joins TRDV2 to TRDJ1; 7 bases map to TRDD3. Germline CDR1 GEAIGNYY, CDR2 EKD. This CDR3 region has 18 residues. The V segment lost 3 bases and the J segment 0 bases; nucleotides outside the gene matches: 15. CDR3 nucleotide sequence: TGTGCCTGTGACGCCCTACTGGGGATCGGGGACAACACCGATAAACTCATCTTT. It is translated as CACDALLGIGDNTDKLIF.

This clone is judged hyperexpanded. Other DNA sequences in the sample encode the same CDR3. The V gene is TRDV2, the J gene TRDJ2; 11 bases are shared with TRDD3. After removal of 0 bases from V and 0 bases from J, the junction contained 8 bases not matched to a gene. The CDR3 is 19 amino acids. Germline V CDR1 and CDR2: GEAIGNYY, EKD. The CDR3 loop is CACDTVGGGYGTLTAQLFF. CDR3 nucleotide sequence: TGTGCCTGTGACACCGTGGGTGGGGGATACGGGACTTTGACAGCACAACTCTTCTTT.

Concerning this clone itself: With a far larger clone one base away, a read error is the likely cause. This chain connects TRDV2 to TRDJ2; 11 nucleotides match TRDD3. There are 19 residues in the CDR3. Germline CDR1 GEAIGNYY, CDR2 EKD. This CDR3 reads CACDTVGGGYGTLAAQLFF. The DNA for the CDR3 is TGTGCCTGTGACACCGTGGGTGGGGGATACGGGACTTTGGCAGCACAACTCTTCTTT.

In the case of this clone: One base separates it from a far larger clone, so it is likely a read error. The chain joins TRDV2 to TRDJ1; no definite D call. Germline loops: CDR1 GEAIGNYY, CDR2 EKD. This CDR3 has 16 residues. This CDR3 is CACDTVGRTDTDRLIF. The DNA of the CDR3 is TGTGCCTGTGACACCGTTGGAAGAACCGACACCGATAGACTCATCTTT.

A word on this clone: Only one base separates this from a far larger clonotype, so it likely reflects a read error. This chain joins TRDV2 and TRDJ1; TRDD3 matches at 13 bases. CDR1 and CDR2 (germline): GEAIGNYY, EKD. The CDR3 is made up of 18 amino acids. CDR3 DNA: TGTGCCTGTGACACCGTAACGCGTACTGGGGGATACGTCGGTAAATTCATCTTT. It yields the protein CACDTVTRTGGYVGKFIF.

A single count supports this clone. A far larger clone is one nucleotide away, so this likely arose from a read error. Within the sample, other DNA sequences also encode this same CDR3. The gene calls are TRDV2 and TRDJ1; 13 bases line up with TRDD3. The CDR3 consists of 18 residues. Germline CDR1 is GEAIGNYY and CDR2 is EKD. Trimming cost V 1 base and J 7 bases; bases outside gene matches: 14. The CDR3 bases are TGTGCCTGTGACACAGTAACGCGTACTGGGGGATACGTCGGTAAACTCATCTTT. Translation gives CACDTVTRTGGYVGKLIF.

In regard to this clone: A far larger clone differs by one base, so this is likely a read error. The chain is built from TRDV2 and TRDJ2; 11 bases are shared with TRDD3. This CDR3 contains 19 residues. The germline V gene encodes CDR1 GEAIGNYY and CDR2 EKD. The CDR3 protein is CARDTVGGGYGTLTAQLFF. The CDR3 nucleotides read TGTGCCCGTGACACCGTGGGTGGGGGATACGGGACTTTGACAGCACAACTCTTCTTT.

By frequency in the sample, this clone is hyperexpanded. The sample carries other DNA sequences with the same CDR3. J is TRDJ1 and V is TRDV2, with D possibly being TRDD3 (6 bases). The length of the CDR3 is 15 residues. Germline V gene sequence: CDR1 GEAIGNYY, CDR2 EKD. Deletions cut 0 bases from V and 0 bases from J, with 10 bases between. The CDR3 loop reads CACDTVGIDTDKLIF. The CDR3 DNA follows: TGTGCCTGTGACACCGTGGGGATTGACACCGATAAACTCATCTTT.

In regard to this clone: Since a far larger clone is one base different, this is likely a read error. This same CDR3 is encoded by further DNA sequences in the sample. This chain links TRDV2 with TRDJ1; 9 bases fit TRDD3. Germline loops: CDR1 GEAIGNYY, CDR2 EKD. CDR3 length equals 18 residues. This chain's CDR3 is CACDTVWGMGLDTDKLIF. In nucleotides, the CDR3 is TGTGCCTGTGACACCGTCTGGGGGATGGGTTTAGACACAGATAAACTCATCTTT.

Details on this clone: For this DNA, TCRdb reports the protein of a much larger clone, which diverges at residue 3, most likely from a read error; the protein presented here is translated directly from the DNA. The chain recombines TRDV2 with TRDJ1; D not certain. CDR1 and CDR2 from the germline V gene are GEAIGNYY and EKD. The CDR3 loop spans 16 amino acids. Here the CDR3 reads CAYDTVSGLYTDKLIF. The DNA of the CDR3 is TGTGCCTATGACACAGTATCCGGATTGTACACCGATAAACTCATCTTT.

As for this clone: This likely stems from a read error, as it lies one base from a far larger clone. The chain is built from TRDV2 and TRDJ1; 11 bases fit TRDD3. Germline loops: CDR1 GEAIGNYY, CDR2 EKD. CDR3 length equals 17 residues. J lost 3 bases, V lost 0 bases, and 8 bases had no gene match. For the CDR3, the DNA is TGTGCCTGTGACACCGTCGATTGGGGGATACGCGCCGATAAACTCATCTTT. Protein product: CACDTVDWGIRADKLIF.